This record concerns one T cell receptor (beta chain) sequence. Its antigen remains undetermined. One junction end does not reproduce the germline sequence, and a read error may be involved. The TCR beta CDR3 regions were amplified from the RNA transcripts. The TCR CDR3 was subjected to a first round of RT-PCR using the HTBI primer set and the Qiagen OneStep RT-PCR kit. Libraries were constructed in a second round of multiplex PCR, after which size selection and purification were carried out. Sequencing of the libraries was done on an Illumina HiSeq2000 using paired-end 100 bp reads. The source study handled its data this way. SOAPnuke was used to process the raw data, throwing out any read that contained adapters or uncalled bases, had a mean Phred below 15, or lacked an exact constant-primer or identifier match. COPE v1.2.5 was used to merge the high-quality paired reads, and each unique nucleotide sequence was defined as a clonotype. MiTCR v1.1 was used to align clonotypes to the IMGT TRBV, TRBD and TRBJ reference segments. The analysis included only V-J combinations with a frequency above 0.0001, which together covered more than 98% of the repertoires. A TCS score was defined as the ratio of F50 (clonal expansion) to E x V (chaos), with BLOSUM62-based TCRdist applied between CDR3 peptides within each V-J. Welch's t-statistics and random forest reduced just over 500 V-J features to around 14, which were used in a naive Bayes classifier (R e1071). The public reads were reanalyzed by TCRdb: fastp trimming at Q25, MiXCR alignment, in-frame beta chains only. Entries are consolidated by CDR3 protein sequence, retaining the most common genes and DNA. The V and J calls, along with clone size, are taken from TCRdb and not from the paper's own processing. The sample profile shows around 280,000 distinct CDR3 sequences; about an eighth of them were found once. Of the sample, 7.9% falls within the top ten clones.

This sample was included in a study of T cells in Graves' hyperthyroidism and ophthalmopathy (dated by TCRdb to between 2018 and 2021). Regarding the study in general: Peripheral blood samples were taken at the time of initial diagnosis, prior to any treatment. To identify distinguishing TCR V-J signatures, a discovery cohort of around 100 patients was used, comprising approximately 40 with Graves' ophthalmopathy and about 59 with stable Graves' hyperthyroidism. An independent validation cohort of about 20 hyperthyroidism patients and approximately 17 patients who later progressed to ophthalmopathy tested prospective prediction of ophthalmopathy. For training and testing, the 80 to 100 patients in the discovery cohort were randomly divided in a 7:3 ratio. In addition, the study compared T-cell repertoires in thyroid tissue and in blood from five to seven Graves' hyperthyroidism patients. Following sampling, methimazole starting at 30 mg daily was given to hyperthyroidism patients, and high-dose intravenous methylprednisolone was given to ophthalmopathy patients. The paper reports TCR Vbeta CDR3 sequencing of some 140 peripheral blood samples: around 45 ophthalmopathy, approximately 74 hyperthyroidism and 17 progressor patients. Study-wide conclusions, independent of this receptor: No statistical method was used to set the sample size in advance, and investigators knew the group allocation. Most expanded thyroid clonotypes (frequency above 0.001) were also found in blood, which suggests that blood repertoires may mirror thyroid immune responses. In cross-validation, a model built on a 13 V-J signature told ophthalmopathy apart from stable hyperthyroidism with 87.88% sensitivity and 81% to 82% specificity, and in testing the same model reached 80%/75%. In validation, progression to ophthalmopathy was predicted by the model with roughly 69% sensitivity and nearly 75% specificity, a median of around 5.9 months before onset.

Stable Graves' hyperthyroidism was defined as the absence of progression to ophthalmopathy over 18 months of follow-up. Hyperthyroidism patients were newly diagnosed, with disease duration under 2 months, and aged 18 to 65 years. Exclusion was applied to patients with uncontrolled infections, other autoimmune diseases, pregnancy or lactation. Clinical symptoms, serum thyroxine and TRAb, thyroid ultrasound, and orbital computed tomography formed the basis for the diagnoses. PBMCs were isolated from 10 ml of fresh peripheral blood by Ficoll-Paque density gradient centrifugation. Total RNA was extracted with Trizol reagent, and quality was checked on an Agilent 2100 Bioanalyzer. The sequencing sample was made of blood. The TCR originated in a woman aged 40 to 50 with Graves' hyperthyroidism.

This receptor carries the CDR3 CAGSYSRGTGELFF. The DNA sequence is TGTGCCGGCAGTTACTCGCGGGGCACCGGGGAGCTGTTTTTT. The chain joins TRBV6-6 to TRBJ2-2; a weak D assignment points to TRBD2 (6 bases agree). Taken from the germline V gene (reference sequence), the CDR1 and CDR2 loops are MNHNY and SVGAGI. The CDR3 runs 14 residues from the cysteine to the phenylalanine. The only DNA kept is the CDR3, 42 bases in frame from the first base.